Listed below are T cell receptor beta chains from one sample, sequenced in a study of identical twins. TCRdb independently ran MiXCR on the 5' RACE reads; one entry per CDR3 protein. The repertoire consists of approximately 600,000 distinct CDR3 sequences, with around 7.5% occurring once and the leading ten covering over 1.5%. This same sample was also part of a study on yellow fever vaccine responses in identical twins.

The source material was PBMCs. These TCRs come from a woman aged 18-29 years in good health. Each CDR3 is given with its conserved first and last residue. D genes are given only for firm matches. Clone size is stated in some rows and not others, as once, few, many or a class when expanded.

j_call v_call clone_size d_call cdr3_nt cdr3_aa
TRBJ2-7 TRBV13 . . TGTGCCAGCAGCCCCCGGAACAGGAATTCCTACGAGCAGTACTTC CASSPRNRNSYEQYF
TRBJ2-1 TRBV12-3/TRBV12-4 few TRBD2 TGTGCCAGCCGAGCGGGAGCTGACAATGAGCAGTTCTTC CASRAGADNEQFF
TRBJ2-3 TRBV2 . TRBD2 TGTGCCAGCAGTGAGGTTGGGCTAGCGGGAGCGACAGATACGCAGTATTTT CASSEVGLAGATDTQYF
TRBJ2-2 TRBV3-1 many TRBD1 TGTGCCAGCAGCCACACGACAGGGTATACCGGGGAGCTGTTTTTT CASSHTTGYTGELFF
TRBJ2-1 TRBV29-1 many . TGCAGCGTTGAAGATCTCAAGAATGAGCAGTTCTTC CSVEDLKNEQFF
TRBJ2-3 TRBV24-1 many . TGTGCCACCAGTTCGCCCCGCACAGATACGCAGTATTTT CATSSPRTDTQYF
TRBJ1-6 TRBV3-1 few . TGTGCCAGCAGGCAGTCAGACCATAATTCACCCCTCCACTTT CASRQSDHNSPLHF
TRBJ1-1 TRBV6-5 many . TGTGCCAGCAGGGGGGCCACTGAAGCTTTCTTT CASRGATEAFF
TRBJ1-1 TRBV27 . . TGTGCCAGCAGTCCCCCCGGTAGGCCGAACACTGAAGCTTTCTTT CASSPPGRPNTEAFF
TRBJ1-4 TRBV29-1 few TRBD1 TGCAGCGTTTTTCATAGGGACAGCGAGAATGAAAAACTGTTTTTT CSVFHRDSENEKLFF
TRBJ2-2 TRBV29-1 . . TGCAGCGGCCTGACGGGGGCTCAGCTGTTTTTT CSGLTGAQLFF
TRBJ2-7 TRBV24-1 few . TGTGCCACCAGTGATTCCCCCCTGGTAGCGGAGGAGGGCTACGAGCAGTACTTC CATSDSPLVAEEGYEQYF
TRBJ2-5 TRBV12-3/TRBV12-4 many TRBD2 TGTGCCAGCAGTCCCGGATCTAGCGGGAGTATGGCCCAGTACTTC CASSPGSSGSMAQYF
TRBJ2-1 TRBV6-1 few TRBD2 TGTGCCAGCAATGCGGGAGGGCCGGGGAATGAGCAGTTCTTC CASNAGGPGNEQFF
TRBJ2-1 TRBV7-2 few . TGTGCCAGCAGCTCCAGGCCGGAAGAGCAGTTCTTC CASSSRPEEQFF
TRBJ1-1 TRBV9 . TRBD1 TGTGCCAGCAGCGTAGCTGGACAGGGTGAAGCTTTCTTT CASSVAGQGEAFF
TRBJ2-7 TRBV7-9 . TRBD1 TGTGCCAGCAGCTCAGCGGGACAGGGGGCGTACGAGCAGTACTTC CASSSAGQGAYEQYF
TRBJ2-3 TRBV20-1 . . TGCAGTGCTAGATATGACTGGCGCACAGATACGCAGTATTTT CSARYDWRTDTQYF
TRBJ1-6 TRBV20-1 . . TGCAGTGCTAGAGTACGGGAAGATATGAATTCACCCCTCCACTTT CSARVREDMNSPLHF
TRBJ1-4 TRBV10-3 . . TGTGCCATCAGTGACCCCGGCAGGGAACGCGAAAAACTGTTTTTT CAISDPGREREKLFF
TRBJ2-1 TRBV4-1 few TRBD2 TGCGCCAGCAGCTCAACCGGGACTAGCATTTTCTTC CASSSTGTSIFF
TRBJ2-1 TRBV5-6 many . TGTGCCAGCAGCGGCGGAGACAGGATTCCCTACAATGAGCAGTTCTTC CASSGGDRIPYNEQFF
TRBJ1-1 TRBV19 . TRBD1 TGTGCCAGTAGTCCAGGGGACAGATCCTCGGAAGCTTTCTTT CASSPGDRSSEAFF
TRBJ2-2 TRBV12-3/TRBV12-4 many . TGTGCCAGCGGGGCCGGGCTAATAAACACCGGGGAGCTGTTTTTT CASGAGLINTGELFF
TRBJ2-1 TRBV6-2/TRBV6-3 few TRBD2 TGTGCCAGCAGACGAACTAGCGGCGCCTCCTACAATGAGCAGTTCTTC CASRRTSGASYNEQFF
TRBJ1-4 TRBV12-3/TRBV12-4 many TRBD1 TGTGCCAGCAGTTTCGGGACAGGCAATGAAAAACTGTTTTTT CASSFGTGNEKLFF
TRBJ1-1 TRBV29-1 many . TGCAGCGTGGTCAACTGGACAGATGAAGCTTTCTTT CSVVNWTDEAFF
TRBJ2-2 TRBV7-9 . . TGTGCCAGCAGCCCCAGCCCAGGCTTAACCGGGGAGCTGTTTTTT CASSPSPGLTGELFF
TRBJ2-2 TRBV12-3/TRBV12-4 . TRBD2 TGTGCCAGCAGTCCAGGGACTAGCGGGGGGTTCGGGGAGCTGTTTTTT CASSPGTSGGFGELFF
TRBJ2-5 TRBV20-1 few . TGCAGTGCAAATGCACAGCGATTCCAAGAGACCCAGTACTTC CSANAQRFQETQYF
TRBJ2-1 TRBV5-1 many TRBD2 TGCGCCAGCAGCTTGGAGGCTAGCGGGAAGTACAATGAGCAGTTCTTC CASSLEASGKYNEQFF
TRBJ2-3 TRBV7-9 many . TGTGCCAGCAGCTTAAGCTACACAGATACGCAGTATTTT CASSLSYTDTQYF
TRBJ1-2 TRBV3-1 many . TGTGCCAGCAGCCTCCGGGGGGGCGGATCACATGGCTACACCTTC CASSLRGGGSHGYTF
TRBJ2-2 TRBV18 few TRBD1 TGTGCCAGCTCACCACCGAAGGGGGCAAGCGGGGAGCTGTTTTTT CASSPPKGASGELFF
TRBJ1-2 TRBV10-3 . . TGTGCCATCAGTGGAACAGAATACTATGGCTACACCTTC CAISGTEYYGYTF
TRBJ2-2 TRBV15 many . TGTGCCACCAGCAAGAGGGAGACGGTCGGGGAGCTGTTTTTT CATSKRETVGELFF
TRBJ2-1 TRBV28 few TRBD2 TGTGCCAGCAGTTTCGGGGTACCTAGCGGGAGTTCCTACAATGAGCAGTTCTTC CASSFGVPSGSSYNEQFF